The rows below give T cell receptor beta chains drawn from one sample of a study of human T cells and chemical hapten exposure. TCRdb re-derived calls from the RACE reads in MiXCR, one entry per CDR3 protein. Among 71,000 or so distinct CDR3 sequences listed, 9.8% were seen once. The sequencing used whole blood, collected in connection with sensitization to the hapten diphenylcyclopropenone (DPC). The receptors were gathered from a woman in her thirties or forties with alopecia areata. Some clones in this sample may be carry-over from other donors' samples. CDR3s include the opening cysteine and the closing phenylalanine or tryptophan. Fields, in order: CDR3 protein, V gene, J gene.

CDR3aa: CASSLGPVTTNEKLFF; v_gene: TRBV18; j_gene: TRBJ1-4
CDR3aa: CASSQGLGYTF; v_gene: TRBV4-2; j_gene: TRBJ1-2
CDR3aa: CASRQWTGVTEAFF; v_gene: TRBV5-1; j_gene: TRBJ1-1
CDR3aa: CASSLWEGNQPQHF; v_gene: TRBV7-2; j_gene: TRBJ1-5
CDR3aa: CASSYRQGAGYEQYF; v_gene: TRBV7-9; j_gene: TRBJ2-7
CDR3aa: CASTNDRGLNNEQFF; v_gene: TRBV5-1; j_gene: TRBJ2-1
CDR3aa: CASSAGTSGGYQETQYF; v_gene: TRBV6-1; j_gene: TRBJ2-5
CDR3aa: CASSLNTGKNEKLFF; v_gene: TRBV5-4; j_gene: TRBJ1-4
CDR3aa: CASSSLAGGVLDTQYF; v_gene: TRBV12-3/TRBV12-4; j_gene: TRBJ2-3
CDR3aa: CASSSGLRDSATYEQYF; v_gene: TRBV28; j_gene: TRBJ2-7
CDR3aa: CASSVGNRRDGELFF; v_gene: TRBV9; j_gene: TRBJ2-2
CDR3aa: CAISDPGQGYQPQHF; v_gene: TRBV10-3; j_gene: TRBJ1-5
CDR3aa: CSASKTSGFTDTQYF; v_gene: TRBV20-1; j_gene: TRBJ2-3
CDR3aa: CAINSAGSTGELFF; v_gene: TRBV10-3; j_gene: TRBJ2-2
CDR3aa: CASSQDTSTGELFF; v_gene: TRBV4-1; j_gene: TRBJ2-2